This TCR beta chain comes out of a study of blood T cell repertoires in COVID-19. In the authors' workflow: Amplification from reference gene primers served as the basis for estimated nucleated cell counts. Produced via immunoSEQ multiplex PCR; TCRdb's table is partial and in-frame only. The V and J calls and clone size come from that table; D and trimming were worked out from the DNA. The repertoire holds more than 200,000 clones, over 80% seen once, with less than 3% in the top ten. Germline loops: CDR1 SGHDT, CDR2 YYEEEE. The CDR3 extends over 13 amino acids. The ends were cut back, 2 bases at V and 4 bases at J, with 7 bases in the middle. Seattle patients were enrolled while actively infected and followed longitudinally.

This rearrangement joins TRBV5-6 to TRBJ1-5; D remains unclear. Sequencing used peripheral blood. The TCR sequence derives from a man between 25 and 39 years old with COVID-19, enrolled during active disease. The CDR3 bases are TGTGCCAGCAGCTTTGGCGGGAATCAGCCCCAGCATTTT. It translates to CASSFGGNQPQHF.